What follows are 14 T cell receptor beta chains derived from one specimen sequenced in a study of blood T cell repertoires in COVID-19. The protocol was immunoSEQ multiplex PCR, while the TCRdb copy is restricted to in-frame clones and leaves out a portion. This sample carries 250,000 to 300,000 clones, roughly 90% of them seen once, and the ten largest clones take roughly an eighth. Sequencing was performed on peripheral blood. These receptors all come from a woman aged 55-70 years with acute or convalescent COVID-19.

The chain recombines TRBV19 with TRBJ2-7; the D gene is possibly TRBD1 (6 bases). V was cut by 10 bases and J by 5 bases, with 18 bases left in between. Germline V gene data show CDR1 as LNHDA and CDR2 as SQIVND (reference sequence). This CDR3 region has 13 residues. The CDR3: CATRGQGKNEQYF. DNA of the CDR3: TGTGCCACTCGAGGGCAGGGGAAAAACGAGCAGTACTTC.

The rearrangement links TRBV29-1 to TRBJ1-5; D perhaps matches TRBD1 (5 bases). The CDR3 extends over 16 amino acids. The germline V and J ends were trimmed by 4 bases and 2 bases, with 18 bases remaining between them. Looked up from germline, CDR1 is SQVTM and CDR2 is ANQGSEA. The CDR3 loop reads CSVGSGGVHGNQPQHF. CDR3 bases: TGCAGCGTTGGGTCCGGGGGAGTGCACGGCAATCAGCCCCAGCATTTT.

The V gene is TRBV28, the J gene TRBJ1-2; tentative D call: TRBD1 (6 bases). The CDR3 runs to 15 residues. In germline, CDR1 is MDHEN, CDR2 SYDVKM. Trimming stripped 5 bases from V and 6 bases from J, with 19 bases between. CDR3 DNA: TGTGCCAGCAGTCTGGGAGGGGGGGGTCCCGATGGCTACACCTTC. It translates to CASSLGGGGPDGYTF.

The rearrangement joins TRBV6-2 or TRBV6-3 to TRBJ1-5; D possibly corresponds to TRBD1 (5 bases). CDR3 size: 16 residues. Trimming left V 6 bases short and J 2 bases short, with 17 bases between. The germline V gene has CDR1 MNHEY and CDR2 SVGEGT. CDR3 region: CASSQTSDTRNQPQHF. The CDR3 region has the DNA TGTGCCAGCAGCCAAACCTCGGACACCCGCAATCAGCCCCAGCATTTT.

The chain links TRBV5-8 to TRBJ1-4, with 10 positions matching TRBD1. Germline V gene lookup returns CDR1 SGHTS and CDR2 YDEGEE. CDR3 size: 16 residues. Trimming cost V 4 bases and J 5 bases; bases outside gene matches: 8. The CDR3 protein is CASSLGQGGTNEKLFF. The CDR3 bases are TGTGCCAGCAGCCTAGGACAGGGGGGTACGAATGAAAAACTGTTTTTT.

The rearrangement joins TRBV7-2 to TRBJ1-6; D unresolved. This CDR3 is built from 17 residues. Trimming pared 3 bases from V and 0 bases from J, leaving 12 bases between. From germline, CDR1 is SGHTA and CDR2 FQGNSA. CDR3 amino acids: CASSLPRGSSYNSPLHF. The DNA for the CDR3 is TGTGCCAGCAGCTTGCCGAGAGGGAGCTCCTATAATTCACCCCTCCACTTT. The full variable domain, completed using reference TRBV7-2 and TRBJ1-6, is GAGVSQSPSNKVTEKGKDVELRCDPISGHTALYWYRQSLGQGLEFLIYFQGNSAPDKSGLPSDRFSAERTGGSVSTLTIQRTQQEDSAVYLCASSLPRGSSYNSPLHFGNGTRLTVT.

The table lists this clone with a count of one. CDR3 sequence (DNA): TGTGCCAGTAGTCAGAACAGGGATAGCAATCAGCCCCAGCATTTT. It yields the protein CASSQNRDSNQPQHF. The chain recombines TRBV19 with TRBJ1-5, with D tentatively TRBD1 (6 bases). Trimming took off 5 bases at V and 0 bases at J, with 11 bases between the two ends. This CDR3 has 15 residues. Germline lookup yields CDR1 LNHDA and CDR2 SQIVND (reference sequence).

The chain carries TRBV7-2 and TRBJ1-4; 8 nucleotides line up with TRBD1. There are 15 residues in the CDR3. Germline V gives CDR1 SGHTA, CDR2 FQGNSA. J gave up 6 bases and V 3 bases, and 6 bases lay outside the gene matches. Here the CDR3 DNA reads TGTGCCAGCAGCTTCCGGACAGGGCAGTATGAAAAACTGTTTTTT. It codes for CASSFRTGQYEKLFF.

The gene calls are TRBV9 and TRBJ1-2, with 9 bases matching TRBD1. CDR1 and CDR2 (germline): SGDLS, YYNGEE. This CDR3 contains 16 residues. V shed 4 bases, J shed 0 bases, and the junction held 7 bases outside the gene matches. This CDR3 reads CASSWGQGLPNYGYTF. As DNA, the CDR3 is TGTGCCAGCAGCTGGGGACAGGGCCTCCCTAACTATGGCTACACCTTC.

The sample holds one count of this clone. This chain's CDR3 is CASSDYSGTRLNEQFF. The CDR3 DNA follows: TGTGCCAGCAGCGATTACAGCGGGACTAGACTCAATGAGCAGTTCTTC. V usage is TRBV7-2 and J usage is TRBJ2-1; 8 nucleotides line up with TRBD2. The V segment lost 5 bases and the J segment 6 bases; nucleotides outside the gene matches: 12. This CDR3 is 16 amino acids long. Germline CDR1 and CDR2: SGHTA and FQGNSA.

The rearrangement uses TRBV29-1 and TRBJ2-1; D is unclear. The CDR3 consists of 10 residues. V lost 7 bases and J lost 7, with 8 bases in between. Germline V gene sequence: CDR1 SQVTM, CDR2 ANQGSEA. CDR3 in amino acids: CSAQDNEQFF. The CDR3 DNA follows: TGCAGCGCCCAGGATAATGAGCAGTTCTTC.

The rearrangement joins TRBV28 to TRBJ1-3; no firm D call. The ends were cut back, 9 bases at V and 2 bases at J, with 11 bases in the middle. Looked up from germline, CDR1 is MDHEN and CDR2 is SYDVKM. The length of the CDR3 is 13 residues. In DNA, the CDR3 is TGTGCCAGTAGCGAGGGTGCTGGAAACACCATATATTTT. This sequence encodes CASSEGAGNTIYF.

This clone has just one count. This chain connects TRBV28 to TRBJ2-1, with TRBD2 matching 14 bases. This CDR3 contains 16 residues. Germline V gene lookup returns CDR1 MDHEN and CDR2 SYDVKM. With V trimmed by 4 bases and J by 4 bases, 3 bases remained unmatched. Here the CDR3 DNA reads TGTGCCAGCAGTTCGGGACTAGCGGGAGTATACAATGAGCAGTTCTTC. It is translated as CASSSGLAGVYNEQFF.

The chain uses TRBV30 and TRBJ2-1, with a possible D match to TRBD1 (6 bases). The CDR3 runs to 13 residues. V was trimmed by 4 bases and J by 5 bases, leaving 12 bases between them. From germline, CDR1 is GTSNPN and CDR2 SVGIG (reference sequence). The CDR3 nucleotides are TGTGCCTGGAATGGCAGGGGAGACAATGAGCAGTTCTTC. Amino acids: CAWNGRGDNEQFF.